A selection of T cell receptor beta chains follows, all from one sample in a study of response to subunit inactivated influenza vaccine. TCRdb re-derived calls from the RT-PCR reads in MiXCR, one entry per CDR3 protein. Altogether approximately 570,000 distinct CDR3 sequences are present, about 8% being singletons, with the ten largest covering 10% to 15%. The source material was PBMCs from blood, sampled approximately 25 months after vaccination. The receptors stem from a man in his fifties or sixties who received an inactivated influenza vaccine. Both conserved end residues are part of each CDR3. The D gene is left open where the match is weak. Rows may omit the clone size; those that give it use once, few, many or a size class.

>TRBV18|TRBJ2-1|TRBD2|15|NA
CASSPPGGGAIIWFF
TGTGCCAGCTCACCACCAGGCGGGGGGGCCATTATATGGTTCTTC
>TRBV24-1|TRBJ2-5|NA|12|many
CATSDLRETQYF
TGTGCCACCAGTGATTTGAGGGAGACCCAGTACTTC
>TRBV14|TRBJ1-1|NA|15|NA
CASSQIWGLNTEAFF
TGTGCCAGCAGCCAGATATGGGGCTTGAACACTGAAGCTTTCTTT
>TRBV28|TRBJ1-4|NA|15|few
CASSLGGGPDEKLFF
TGTGCCAGCAGTTTAGGCGGGGGCCCTGATGAAAAACTGTTTTTT
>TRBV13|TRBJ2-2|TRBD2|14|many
CASRAGVYTGELFF
TGTGCCAGCAGGGCGGGGGTCTACACCGGGGAGCTGTTTTTT
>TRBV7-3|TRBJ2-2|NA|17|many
CASSLTFSRGVTGELFF
TGTGCCAGCAGCTTAACGTTTTCCAGGGGGGTCACCGGGGAGCTGTTTTTT
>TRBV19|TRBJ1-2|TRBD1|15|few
CASIPGGLDTYGYTF
TGTGCCAGTATTCCAGGGGGCCTAGACACCTATGGCTACACCTTC
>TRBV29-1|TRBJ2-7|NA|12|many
CSAGQPPYEQYF
TGCAGCGCCGGCCAGCCCCCCTACGAGCAGTACTTC
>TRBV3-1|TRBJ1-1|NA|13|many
CASSPGGGTEAFF
TGTGCCAGCAGCCCCGGGGGGGGCACTGAAGCTTTCTTT
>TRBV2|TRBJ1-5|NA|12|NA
CASRQTGQPQHF
TGTGCCAGCAGACAAACGGGGCAGCCCCAGCATTTT
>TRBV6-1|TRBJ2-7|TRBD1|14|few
CASSEQTGAYEQYF
TGTGCCAGCAGTGAACAAACAGGGGCCTACGAGCAGTACTTC
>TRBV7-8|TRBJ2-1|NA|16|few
CASSPMRSGSHNEQFF
TGTGCCAGCAGCCCAATGAGGTCGGGGAGTCACAATGAGCAGTTCTTC
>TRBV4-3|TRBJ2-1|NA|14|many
CASSQDLRDNEQFF
TGCGCCAGCAGCCAAGATCTGAGGGACAATGAGCAGTTCTTC
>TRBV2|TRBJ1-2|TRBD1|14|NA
CASNLQGSNYGYTF
TGTGCCAGCAACTTACAGGGGTCTAACTATGGCTACACCTTC
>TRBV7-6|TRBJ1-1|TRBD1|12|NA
CASSSTGTGAFF
TGTGCCAGCAGCTCGACAGGGACCGGGGCTTTCTTT
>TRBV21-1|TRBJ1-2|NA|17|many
CASSKRRIGTGDYGYTF
TGTGCCAGCAGCAAAAGGAGGATAGGAACGGGGGACTATGGCTACACCTTC
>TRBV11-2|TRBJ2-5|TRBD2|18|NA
CASSPGLTSGRASETQYF
TGTGCCAGCAGCCCCGGACTAACTAGCGGGAGGGCATCCGAGACCCAGTACTTC
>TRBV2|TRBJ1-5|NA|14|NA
CASSERQVDQPQHF
TGTGCCAGCAGTGAAAGACAGGTTGATCAGCCCCAGCATTTT
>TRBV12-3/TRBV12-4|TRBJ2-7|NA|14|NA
CASSEGRSSYEQSF
TGTGCCAGCAGCGAGGGGAGGAGCTCCTACGAGCAGTCCTTC
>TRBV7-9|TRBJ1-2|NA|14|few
CASSSLRAGYGYTF
TGTGCCAGCAGCAGTTTGAGGGCGGGGTATGGCTACACCTTC
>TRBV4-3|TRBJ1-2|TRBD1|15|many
CASSQAGGGSYGYTF
TGCGCCAGCAGCCAGGCAGGGGGCGGTAGCTATGGCTACACCTTC
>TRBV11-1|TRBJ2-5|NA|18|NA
CASSLARRRGWNQETQYF
TGTGCCAGCAGCTTAGCGCGGAGGAGGGGGTGGAACCAAGAGACCCAGTACTTC
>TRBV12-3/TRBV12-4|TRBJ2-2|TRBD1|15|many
CASTLLAGGSGELFF
TGTGCCAGCACCCTCCTGGCAGGGGGCTCCGGGGAGCTGTTTTTT